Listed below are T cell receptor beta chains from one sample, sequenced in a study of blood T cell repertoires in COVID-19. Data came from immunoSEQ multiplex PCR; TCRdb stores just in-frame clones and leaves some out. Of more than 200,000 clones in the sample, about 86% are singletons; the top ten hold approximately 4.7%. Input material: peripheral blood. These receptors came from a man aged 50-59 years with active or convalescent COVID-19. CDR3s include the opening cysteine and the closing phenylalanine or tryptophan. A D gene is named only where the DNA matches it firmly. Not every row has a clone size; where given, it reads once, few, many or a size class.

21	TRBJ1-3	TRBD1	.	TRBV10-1	TGCGCCAGTCCGAAGACAGGGAGGATCGGAAGATGGGGAATAAGGGGAAACACCATATATTTT	CASPKTGRIGRWGIRGNTIYF
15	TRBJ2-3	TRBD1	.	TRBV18	TGTGCCAGCTCACCGCAGGGACAGAGCACAGATACGCAGTATTTT	CASSPQGQSTDTQYF
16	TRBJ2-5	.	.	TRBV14	TGTGCCAGCAGCCCCGGTCAGGGGCAACAGGGAGAGACCCAGTACTTC	CASSPGQGQQGETQYF
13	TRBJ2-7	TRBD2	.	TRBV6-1	TGTGCCAGCCAGCGGGGGGCCTCCTACGAGCAGTACTTC	CASQRGASYEQYF
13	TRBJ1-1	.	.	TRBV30	TGTGCCTGGAGCCCCCCAGGGTTCACTGAAGCTTTCTTT	CAWSPPGFTEAFF
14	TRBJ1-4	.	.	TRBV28	TGTGCCAGCAGCCTCACAGGGATTAATGAAAAACTGTTTTTT	CASSLTGINEKLFF
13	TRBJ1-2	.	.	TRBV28	TGTGCCAGCAGTCCAGGGACTAACTATGGCTACACCTTC	CASSPGTNYGYTF
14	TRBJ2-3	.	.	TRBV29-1	TGCAGCGCCTGTATCTCTACTAGCACAGATACGCAGTATTTT	CSACISTSTDTQYF
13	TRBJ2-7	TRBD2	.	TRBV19	TGTGCCAGTGCACTAGCGGGGGGTCCTGGGCAGTACTTC	CASALAGGPGQYF
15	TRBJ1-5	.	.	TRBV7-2	TGTGCCAGCAGCTTAGAAGCGGCGTCAATTAAGCCCCAGCATTTT	CASSLEAASIKPQHF
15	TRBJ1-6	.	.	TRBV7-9	TGTGCCAGCAGAGGTGAAGCGGGGCTTAATTCACCCCTCCACTTT	CASRGEAGLNSPLHF
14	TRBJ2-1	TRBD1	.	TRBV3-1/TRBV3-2	TGTGCCAGCAGCCTTCAGACAGGGAGCAATGAGCAGTTCTTC	CASSLQTGSNEQFF
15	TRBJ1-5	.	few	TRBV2	TGTGCCAGCAGTGAAGGTTGGGGGGAGAATCAGCCCCAGCATTTT	CASSEGWGENQPQHF
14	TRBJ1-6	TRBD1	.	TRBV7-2	TGTGCCAGCAGCGTAGACAGGGACGGATCACCCCTCCACTTT	CASSVDRDGSPLHF
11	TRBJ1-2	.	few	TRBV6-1	TGTGCCAGCAGTGACAGGGGTGGCTACACCTTC	CASSDRGGYTF
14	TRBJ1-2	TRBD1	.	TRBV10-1	TGCGCCAGCAGAGCAGGGGGCCTACCGGGGGGCTACACCTTC	CASRAGGLPGGYTF
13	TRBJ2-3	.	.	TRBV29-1	TGCAGCGCAACAGGGGGGGCTAGGGATACGCAGTATTTT	CSATGGARDTQYF
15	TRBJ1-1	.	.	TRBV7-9	TGTGCCAGCAGCCCCCAGGGGTTTCGTGGCACTGAAGCTTTCTTT	CASSPQGFRGTEAFF
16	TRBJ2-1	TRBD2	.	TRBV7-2	TGTGCCAGCAGCTTAAAAGGGACTAGCGGGGGCAATGAGCAGTTCTTC	CASSLKGTSGGNEQFF
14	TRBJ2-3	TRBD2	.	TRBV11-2	TGTGCCAGCAGCTTAGCGGGGGGGATTGATACGCAGTATTTT	CASSLAGGIDTQYF
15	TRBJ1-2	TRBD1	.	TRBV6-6	TGTGCCAGCAGTTACCCCCCGGGACAGGGAGATGGCTACACCTTC	CASSYPPGQGDGYTF
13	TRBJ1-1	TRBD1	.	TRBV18	TGTGCCAGCTCCGGAACAGGGGGCGTGGAGGCTTTCTTT	CASSGTGGVEAFF
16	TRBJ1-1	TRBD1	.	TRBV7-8	TGTGCCAGCAGTTTACTTACAGGGGTCATGAACACTGAAGCTTTCTTT	CASSLLTGVMNTEAFF
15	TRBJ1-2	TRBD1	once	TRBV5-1	TGCGCCAGCAGCTTGTTCCCGAGACAGGGGTATGGCTACACCTTC	CASSLFPRQGYGYTF
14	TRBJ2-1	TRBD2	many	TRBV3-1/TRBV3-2	TGTGCCAGCAGCCAAGTCCTAGCGGGGCATGAGCAGTTCTTC	CASSQVLAGHEQFF
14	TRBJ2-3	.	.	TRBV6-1	TGTGCCAGCAGTGATTACAGCCGCACAGATACGCAGTATTTT	CASSDYSRTDTQYF
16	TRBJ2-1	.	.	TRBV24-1	TGTGCCACCTCAGATAATACAGGGAACTCCTACAATGAGCAGTTCTTC	CATSDNTGNSYNEQFF
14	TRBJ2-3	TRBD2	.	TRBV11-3	TGTGCCAGCAGCCTACAGCGGGGGGCAGATACGCAGTATTTT	CASSLQRGADTQYF
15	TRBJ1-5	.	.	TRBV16	TGTGCCAGCAGCCACCGACAGGTCCGCAATCAGCCCCAGCATTTT	CASSHRQVRNQPQHF
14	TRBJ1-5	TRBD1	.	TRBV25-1	TGTGCCAGCAAAGGGACAGGGCGCAATCAGCCCCAGCATTTT	CASKGTGRNQPQHF
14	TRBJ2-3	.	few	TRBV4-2	TGTGCCAGCAGCCAAGATTCCCCCTCAGATACGCAGTATTTT	CASSQDSPSDTQYF